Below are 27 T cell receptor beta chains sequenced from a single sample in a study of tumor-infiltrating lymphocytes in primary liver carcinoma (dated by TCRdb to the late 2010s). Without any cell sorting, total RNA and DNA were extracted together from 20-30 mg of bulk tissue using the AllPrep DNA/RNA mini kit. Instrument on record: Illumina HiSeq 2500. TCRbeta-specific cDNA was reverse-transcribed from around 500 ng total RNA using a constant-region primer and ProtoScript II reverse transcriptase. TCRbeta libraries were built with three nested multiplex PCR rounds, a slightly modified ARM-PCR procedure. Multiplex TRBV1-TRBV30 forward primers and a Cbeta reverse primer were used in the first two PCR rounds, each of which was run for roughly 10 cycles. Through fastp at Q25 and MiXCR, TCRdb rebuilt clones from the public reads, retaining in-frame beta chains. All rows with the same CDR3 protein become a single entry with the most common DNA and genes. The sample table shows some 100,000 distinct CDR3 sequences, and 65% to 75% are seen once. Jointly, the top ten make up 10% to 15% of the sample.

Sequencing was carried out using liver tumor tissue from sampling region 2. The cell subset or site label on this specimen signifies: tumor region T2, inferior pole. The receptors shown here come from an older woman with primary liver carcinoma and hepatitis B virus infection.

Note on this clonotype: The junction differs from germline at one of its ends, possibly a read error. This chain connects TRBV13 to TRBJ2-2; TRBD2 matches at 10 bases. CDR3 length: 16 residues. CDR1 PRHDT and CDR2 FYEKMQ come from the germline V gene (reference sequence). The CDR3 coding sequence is TGTACCAGCAGCCTCAGACTAGCGGGTCACACCGGGGAGCTGTTTTTT. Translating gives CTSSLRLAGHTGELFF.

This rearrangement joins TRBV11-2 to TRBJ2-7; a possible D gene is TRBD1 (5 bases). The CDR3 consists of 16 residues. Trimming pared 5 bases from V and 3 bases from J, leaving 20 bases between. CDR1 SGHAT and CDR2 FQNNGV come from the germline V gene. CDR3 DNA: TGTGCCAGCAGCCCCCCAGCCAGGGTGGGGAACTACGAGCAGTACTTC. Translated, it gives CASSPPARVGNYEQYF.

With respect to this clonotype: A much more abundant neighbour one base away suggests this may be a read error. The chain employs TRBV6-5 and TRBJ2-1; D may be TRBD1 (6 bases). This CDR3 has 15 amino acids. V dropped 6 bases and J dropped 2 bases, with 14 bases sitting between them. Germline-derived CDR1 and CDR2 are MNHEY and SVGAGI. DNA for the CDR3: TGTGCCAGCAGCCCCCAGGGGACACCCTACAATGAGCAGTTCTTC. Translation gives CASSPQGTPYNEQFF.

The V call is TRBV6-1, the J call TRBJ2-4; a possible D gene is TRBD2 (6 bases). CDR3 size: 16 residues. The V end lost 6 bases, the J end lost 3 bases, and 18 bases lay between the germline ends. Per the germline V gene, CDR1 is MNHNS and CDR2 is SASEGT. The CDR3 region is CASRTGASAGKNIQYF. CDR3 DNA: TGTGCCAGCAGGACCGGGGCTAGCGCGGGCAAAAACATTCAGTACTTC.

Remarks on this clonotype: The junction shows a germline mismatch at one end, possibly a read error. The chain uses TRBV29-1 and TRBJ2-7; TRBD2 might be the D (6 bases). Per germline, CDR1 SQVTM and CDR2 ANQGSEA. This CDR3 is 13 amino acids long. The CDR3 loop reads CRVASESLYEQYF. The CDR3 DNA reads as TGCAGAGTTGCTAGCGAGAGTCTCTACGAGCAGTACTTC.

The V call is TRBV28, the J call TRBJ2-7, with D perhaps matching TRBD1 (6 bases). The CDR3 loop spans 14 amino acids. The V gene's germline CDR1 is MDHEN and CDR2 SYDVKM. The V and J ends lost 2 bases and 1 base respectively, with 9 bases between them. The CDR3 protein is CASSLAGESYEQYF. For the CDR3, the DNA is TGTGCCAGCAGTTTAGCAGGGGAATCCTACGAGCAGTACTTC.

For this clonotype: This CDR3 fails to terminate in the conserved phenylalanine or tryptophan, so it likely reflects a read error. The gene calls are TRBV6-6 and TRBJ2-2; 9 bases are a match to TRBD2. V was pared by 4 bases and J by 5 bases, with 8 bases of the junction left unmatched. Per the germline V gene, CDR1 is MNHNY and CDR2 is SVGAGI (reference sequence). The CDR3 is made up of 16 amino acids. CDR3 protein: CASSSKGLAGTGELFL. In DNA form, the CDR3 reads TGTGCCAGCAGTTCCAAGGGACTAGCTGGGACCGGGGAGCTGTTTCTT.

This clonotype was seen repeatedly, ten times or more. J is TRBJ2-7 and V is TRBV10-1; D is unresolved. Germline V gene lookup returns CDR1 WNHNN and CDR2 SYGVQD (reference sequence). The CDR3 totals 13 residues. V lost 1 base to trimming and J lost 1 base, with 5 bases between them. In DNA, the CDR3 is TGCGCCAGCAGTGAGTACAGATCCTACGAGCAGTACTTC. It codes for CASSEYRSYEQYF.

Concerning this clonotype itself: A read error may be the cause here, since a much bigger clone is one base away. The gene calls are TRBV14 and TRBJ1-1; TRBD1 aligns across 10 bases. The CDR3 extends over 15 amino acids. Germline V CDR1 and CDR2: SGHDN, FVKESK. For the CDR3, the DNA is TGTGCCAGCAGCCTTCTGACAGGGGGCCTTAGTGAAGTTTTCTTT. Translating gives CASSLLTGGLSEVFF.

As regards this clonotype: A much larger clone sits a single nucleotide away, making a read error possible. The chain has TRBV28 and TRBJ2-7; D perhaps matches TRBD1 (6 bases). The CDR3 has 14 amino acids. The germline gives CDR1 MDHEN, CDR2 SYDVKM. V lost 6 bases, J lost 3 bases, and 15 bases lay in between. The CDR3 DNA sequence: TGTGCCAGCAGGCTGGGACACTTCGTCTACGAGCAGTACTTC. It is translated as CASRLGHFVYEQYF.

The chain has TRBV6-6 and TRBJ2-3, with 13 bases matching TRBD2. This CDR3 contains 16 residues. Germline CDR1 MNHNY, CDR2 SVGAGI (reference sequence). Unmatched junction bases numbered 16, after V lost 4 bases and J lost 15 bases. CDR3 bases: TGTGCCAGCAGTTCCAAAGGACTAGCGGGAGTGGGTACGCGATATTTT. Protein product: CASSSKGLAGVGTRYF.

As DNA, the CDR3 is TGCAGCGTCCGGGGGACGGACGAATCTGAAGCTTTCTTT. Its translation is CSVRGTDESEAFF. The chain couples TRBV29-1 to TRBJ1-1, with D maybe TRBD1 (5 bases). In germline, CDR1 is SQVTM, CDR2 ANQGSEA. The ends were cut back, 6 bases at V and 6 bases at J, with 17 bases in the middle. CDR3 length equals 13 residues. Complete variable domain (other parts from reference TRBV29-1 and TRBJ1-1): SAVISQKPSRDICQRGTSLTIQCQVDSQVTMMFWYRQQPGQSLTLIATANQGSEATYESGFVIDKFPISRPNLTFSTLTVSNMSPEDSSIYLCSVRGTDESEAFFGQGTRLTVV.

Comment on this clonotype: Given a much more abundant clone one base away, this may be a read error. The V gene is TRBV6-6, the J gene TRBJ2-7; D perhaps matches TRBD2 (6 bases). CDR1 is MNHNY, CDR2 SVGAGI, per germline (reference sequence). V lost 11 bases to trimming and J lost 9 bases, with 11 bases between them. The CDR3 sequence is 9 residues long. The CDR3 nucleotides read TGTGCCGCGGGGTCCGGGCAGTACTTC. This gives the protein CAAGSGQYF.

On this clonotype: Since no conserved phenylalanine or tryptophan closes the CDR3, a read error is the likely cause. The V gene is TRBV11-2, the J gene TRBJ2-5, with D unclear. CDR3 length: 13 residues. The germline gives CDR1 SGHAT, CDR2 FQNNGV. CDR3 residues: CANSLESKGTQYY. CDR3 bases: TGTGCCAACAGCTTAGAATCCAAGGGTACCCAGTACTAC.

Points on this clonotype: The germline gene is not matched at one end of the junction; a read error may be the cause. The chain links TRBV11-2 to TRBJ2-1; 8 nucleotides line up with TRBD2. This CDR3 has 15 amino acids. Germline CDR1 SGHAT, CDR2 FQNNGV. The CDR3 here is CASSFESGSVSEQLF. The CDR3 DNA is TGTGCCAGTAGCTTTGAGAGCGGGAGTGTGAGTGAGCAGTTATTC.

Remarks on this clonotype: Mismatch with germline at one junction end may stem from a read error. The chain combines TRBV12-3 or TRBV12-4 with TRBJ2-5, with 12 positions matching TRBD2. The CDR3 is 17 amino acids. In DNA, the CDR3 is TGTGCCCGCAGAAGACTAGCGGGAGTGCCAAGAGTAGAAGACCCGTACTTC. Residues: CARRRLAGVPRVEDPYF.

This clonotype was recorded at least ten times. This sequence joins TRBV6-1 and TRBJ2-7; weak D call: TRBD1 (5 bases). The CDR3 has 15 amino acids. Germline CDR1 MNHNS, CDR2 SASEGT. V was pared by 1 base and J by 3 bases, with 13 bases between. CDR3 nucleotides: TGTGCCAGCAGTGAAGGTCCCAGGGTAAGCTACGAGCAGTACTTC. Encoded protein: CASSEGPRVSYEQYF.

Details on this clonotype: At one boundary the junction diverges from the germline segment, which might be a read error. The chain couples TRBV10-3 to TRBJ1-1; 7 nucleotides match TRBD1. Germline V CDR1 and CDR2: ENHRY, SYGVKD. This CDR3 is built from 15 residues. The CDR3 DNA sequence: TGTGCCATCGCGAGAGGGACAGCTATGAACAATGAAGCTTTCTTT. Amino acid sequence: CAIARGTAMNNEAFF.

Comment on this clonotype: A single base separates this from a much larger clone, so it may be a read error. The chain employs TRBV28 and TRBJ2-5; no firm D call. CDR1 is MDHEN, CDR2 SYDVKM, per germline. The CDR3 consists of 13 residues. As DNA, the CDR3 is TGTGCCAGCAATCCGAACACCCAAGAGGCCCAGTACTTC. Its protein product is CASNPNTQEAQYF.

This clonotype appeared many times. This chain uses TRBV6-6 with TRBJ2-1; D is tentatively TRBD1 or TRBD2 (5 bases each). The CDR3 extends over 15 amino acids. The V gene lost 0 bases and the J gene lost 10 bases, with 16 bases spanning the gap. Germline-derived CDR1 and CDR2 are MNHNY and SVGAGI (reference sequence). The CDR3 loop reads CASSYSIESEGEQFF. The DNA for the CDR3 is TGTGCCAGCAGTTACTCTATCGAGTCTGAGGGGGAGCAGTTCTTC.

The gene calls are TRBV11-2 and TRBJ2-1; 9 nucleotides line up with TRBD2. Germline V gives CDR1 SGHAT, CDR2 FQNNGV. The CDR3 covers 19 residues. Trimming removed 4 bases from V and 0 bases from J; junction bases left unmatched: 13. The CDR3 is CASSSRGTSFLSSYNEQFF. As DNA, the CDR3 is TGTGCCAGCAGCTCTCGCGGGACTAGCTTCTTGAGCTCCTACAATGAGCAGTTCTTC.

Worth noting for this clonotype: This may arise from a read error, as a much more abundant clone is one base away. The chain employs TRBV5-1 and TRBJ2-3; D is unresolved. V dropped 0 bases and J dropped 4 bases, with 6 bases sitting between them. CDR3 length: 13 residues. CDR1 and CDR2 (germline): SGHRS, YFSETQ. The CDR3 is CASSLESSDTQYF. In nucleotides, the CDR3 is TGCGCCAGCAGCTTGGAGTCCTCAGATACGCAGTATTTT.

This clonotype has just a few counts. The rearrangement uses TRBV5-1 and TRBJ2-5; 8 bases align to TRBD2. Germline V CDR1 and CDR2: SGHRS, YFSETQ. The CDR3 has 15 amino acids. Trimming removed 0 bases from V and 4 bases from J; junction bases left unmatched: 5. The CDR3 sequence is CASSLVRGDSETQYF. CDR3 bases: TGCGCCAGCAGCTTGGTGCGGGGGGATTCAGAGACCCAGTACTTC.

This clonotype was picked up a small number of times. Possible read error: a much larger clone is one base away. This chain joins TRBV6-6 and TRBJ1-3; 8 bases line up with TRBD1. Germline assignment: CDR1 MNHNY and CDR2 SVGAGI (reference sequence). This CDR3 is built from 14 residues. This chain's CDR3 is CAPTEDRVGNTIYF. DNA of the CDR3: TGTGCGCCAACCGAGGACAGGGTAGGAAACACCATATATTTT.

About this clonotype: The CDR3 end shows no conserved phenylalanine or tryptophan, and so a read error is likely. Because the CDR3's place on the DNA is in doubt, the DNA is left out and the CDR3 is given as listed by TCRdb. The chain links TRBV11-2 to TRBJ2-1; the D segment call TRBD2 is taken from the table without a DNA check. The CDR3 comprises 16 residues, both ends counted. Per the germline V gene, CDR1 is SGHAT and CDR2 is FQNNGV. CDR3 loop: CARSRWTSGLENERFL.

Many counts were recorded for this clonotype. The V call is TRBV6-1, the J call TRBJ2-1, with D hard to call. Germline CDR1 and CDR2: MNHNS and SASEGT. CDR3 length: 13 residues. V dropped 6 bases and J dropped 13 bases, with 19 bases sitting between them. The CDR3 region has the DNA TGTGCCAGCAGCGATTACATCAGCTTGCCACAGTTCTTC. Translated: CASSDYISLPQFF.

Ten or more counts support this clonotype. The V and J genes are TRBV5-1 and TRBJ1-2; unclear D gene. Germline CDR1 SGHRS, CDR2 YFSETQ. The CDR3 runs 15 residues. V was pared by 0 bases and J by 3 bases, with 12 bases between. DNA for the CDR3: TGCGCCAGCAGCTTGGTCCCCGAGGCCGACTATGGCTACACCTTC. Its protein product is CASSLVPEADYGYTF.